The clone carrying this T cell receptor (beta chain) was seen once. The antigen is undetermined. Clones were sequenced by immunoSEQ multiplex PCR, and TCRdb holds only the in-frame ones, with some missing. The data contain over 85,000 clones, over 85% of them singletons. The data originate from a study of Tregs in tolerant kidney transplant recipients. Whole-study findings and limits: This study did not directly address biological reproducibility. Donor-specific Treg expansion exceeded global Treg expansion in tolerant patients, suggesting antigen drive. The most relevant donor-specific Treg TCRbeta repertoire apparently came from expansion with activated donor B cells.

The sample was CD4+ T cells from blood, taken before the transplant. The clonotype comes from a human donor who received a combined kidney and bone marrow transplant.

CDR3 nucleotides: TGTGCCTGGAGTGGGGGCCGGGCCGGTAGGAAGACCCAGTACTTC. This codes for CAWSGGRAGRKTQYF. The chain links TRBV30 to TRBJ2-5, with D possibly matching TRBD1 (5 bases). The germline V gene encodes CDR1 GTSNPN and CDR2 SVGIG (reference sequence). The CDR3 spans 15 residues. The V and J ends lost 1 base and 6 bases respectively, with 18 bases between them.